This entry lists 21 T cell receptor beta chains sequenced from one sample in a study of cytomegalovirus exposure and HLA in healthy donors. Researchers ran the PCR with 60 Vbeta and 13 Jbeta primers. The protocol was immunoSEQ multiplex PCR, while the TCRdb copy is restricted to in-frame clones and leaves out a portion. Of about 150,000 clones listed, 63% were seen once; the top ten hold approximately 7%. The sample comprised PBMCs. These receptors all stem from an older woman in good health and CMV-seropositive.

The rearrangement joins TRBV5-1 to TRBJ2-3, with a weak D call TRBD1 (5 bases). Germline assignment: CDR1 SGHRS and CDR2 YFSETQ. CDR3 size: 15 residues. Deletions cut 1 base from V and 4 bases from J, with 13 bases between. This CDR3 reads CASSLQGARADTQYF. The CDR3 region has the DNA TGCGCCAGCAGCTTGCAAGGGGCCAGGGCAGATACGCAGTATTTT.

V gene TRBV7-2 combines with J gene TRBJ1-2; D gene unclear. The CDR3 consists of 13 residues. CDR1 is SGHTA, CDR2 FQGNSA, per germline. V lost 0 bases and J lost 4, with 6 bases in between. The DNA of the CDR3 is TGTGCCAGCAGCTTAGCAGGGAGCTATGGCTACACCTTC. It codes for CASSLAGSYGYTF.

In its sample, this clone was seen a few times. The chain combines TRBV4-3 with TRBJ1-3; D uncertain. Trimming pared 4 bases from V and 4 bases from J, leaving 11 bases between. CDR1 LGHNA and CDR2 YSLEER come from the germline V gene. This CDR3 spans 14 amino acids. Written as DNA, the CDR3 is TGCGCCAGCAGCCCTAGTATGTGGGGAAACACCATATATTTT. Translating it yields CASSPSMWGNTIYF.

The chain joins TRBV4-2 to TRBJ2-7, with TRBD1 as a possible D gene (6 bases). The CDR3 consists of 15 residues. Germline V gene sequence: CDR1 LGHNA, CDR2 YNFKEQ. V lost 0 bases and J 7 bases, leaving 16 bases between the germline ends. CDR3 sequence reads: CASSQEGTPTWEQYF. The CDR3 nucleotides read TGTGCCAGCAGCCAAGAGGGGACACCGACTTGGGAGCAGTACTTC.

The V gene is TRBV11-1, the J gene TRBJ2-1; D is possibly TRBD1 (5 bases). V was clipped by 2 bases and J by 6 bases, with 20 bases between them. CDR1 is SGHAT and CDR2 is FQDESV in the germline V gene (reference sequence). The CDR3 extends over 17 amino acids. The CDR3 protein is CASSLLGDLSRFNEQFF. Written as DNA, the CDR3 is TGTGCCAGCAGCTTACTAGGGGATCTCAGTCGTTTCAATGAGCAGTTCTTC.

This clone has just one count. This CDR3 is CASSIQSRPSGQGYGYTF. The DNA for the CDR3 is TGTGCCAGTAGTATCCAAAGCCGTCCCTCGGGACAGGGCTATGGCTACACCTTC. This chain links TRBV19 with TRBJ1-2; 9 positions agree with TRBD1. The V segment lost 3 bases and the J segment 4 bases; nucleotides outside the gene matches: 15. This CDR3 has 18 residues. The germline V gene encodes CDR1 LNHDA and CDR2 SQIVND (reference sequence). The complete variable domain, with remaining parts taken from reference TRBV19 and TRBJ1-2, reads DGGITQSPKYLFRKEGQNVTLSCEQNLNHDAMYWYRQDPGQGLRLIYYSQIVNDFQKGDIAEGYSVSREKKESFPLTVTSAQKNPTAFYLCASSIQSRPSGQGYGYTFGSGTRLTVV.

With regard to this clone: Likely a read error: the CDR3 ends without its conserved phenylalanine or tryptophan. The DNA is omitted, as the CDR3 cannot be located on it reliably, and the CDR3 follows TCRdb's listing. The chain employs TRBV6-5 and TRBJ2-3; TRBD2, as called in the table, went unchecked against the DNA. Germline V gene lookup returns CDR1 MNHEY and CDR2 SVGAGI. The CDR3 comprises 13 residues, both ends counted. The chain's CDR3 is CASRQPFGREAPY.

The CDR3 DNA follows: TGTGCCAGCAGTTTACGACTAGCGGGGGGGCAAGAGACCCAGTACTTC. Protein sequence: CASSLRLAGGQETQYF. V and J are TRBV27 and TRBJ2-5; 14 nucleotides line up with TRBD2. V lost 2 bases to trimming and J lost 2 bases; unmatched junction nucleotides: 1. This CDR3 contains 16 residues. CDR1 MNHEY and CDR2 SMNVEV come from the germline V gene (reference sequence).

The chain joins TRBV9 to TRBJ2-2, with 7 bases fitting TRBD1. The CDR3 runs to 14 residues. After removal of 0 bases from V and 6 bases from J, the junction contained 2 bases not matched to a gene. Looked up from germline, CDR1 is SGDLS and CDR2 is YYNGEE. In DNA, the CDR3 is TGTGCCAGCAGCGTAGGCCAGGGGGCCGGGGAGCTGTTTTTT. This codes for CASSVGQGAGELFF.

This chain joins TRBV2 and TRBJ1-3; a weak D match, TRBD1 (6 bases). Germline lookup yields CDR1 SNHLY and CDR2 FYNNEI. V lost 0 bases to trimming and J lost 2 bases, with 8 bases between them. CDR3 size: 15 residues. The CDR3 protein is CASSEAAGAGNTIYF. The CDR3 nucleotides read TGTGCCAGCAGTGAAGCGGCAGGGGCTGGAAACACCATATATTTT. The whole variable domain, remainder taken from reference TRBV2 and TRBJ1-3, is EPEVTQTPSHQVTQMGQEVILRCVPISNHLYFYWYRQILGQKVEFLVSFYNNEISEKSEIFDDQFSVERPDGSNFTLKIRSTKLEDSAMYFCASSEAAGAGNTIYFGEGSWLTVV.

The chain combines TRBV6-5 with TRBJ2-3, with TRBD1 matching 9 bases. J was trimmed by 2 bases and V by 6 bases; bases with no gene match: 6. The CDR3 is 15 amino acids. CDR1 and CDR2 (germline): MNHEY, SVGAGI. The CDR3 nucleotides read TGTGCCAGCAGACTACAGGGGGCAGTCACAGATACGCAGTATTTT. Translation gives CASRLQGAVTDTQYF.

The chain uses TRBV11-3 and TRBJ2-5, with 8 bases fitting TRBD2. The CDR3 covers 12 residues. V gave up 5 bases and J gave up 10 bases; unmatched junction bases: 6. The germline V gene has CDR1 SGHNT and CDR2 YENEEA. DNA for the CDR3: TGTGCCAGCAGCAGGACTAGCTCACGCCAGTACTTC. Protein product: CASSRTSSRQYF.

This clone was found a few times. This rearrangement joins TRBV7-8 to TRBJ2-7; the D gene is possibly TRBD2 (6 bases). The V gene lost 2 bases and the J gene lost 0 bases, with 8 bases spanning the gap. The CDR3 spans 14 residues. Germline assignment: CDR1 SGHVS and CDR2 FQNEAQ. The CDR3 here is CASSLYGSSYEQYF. DNA for the CDR3: TGTGCCAGCAGCTTATACGGGAGCTCCTACGAGCAGTACTTC.

This clone was recorded once. This chain links TRBV27 with TRBJ2-7; tentatively, D is TRBD1 (6 bases). The V end lost 3 bases, the J end lost 3 bases, and 18 bases lay between the germline ends. The CDR3 length is 16 residues. Germline V gene lookup returns CDR1 MNHEY and CDR2 SMNVEV (reference sequence). This chain's CDR3 is CASSFGPSGHIYEQYF. The CDR3 coding sequence is TGTGCCAGCAGTTTCGGGCCCTCGGGACATATCTACGAGCAGTACTTC.

The chain recombines TRBV4-2 with TRBJ2-2; perhaps TRBD2 as D (6 bases). The CDR3 contains 16 residues. CDR1 is LGHNA, CDR2 YNFKEQ, per germline. Between the trimmed V and J ends, which lost 0 bases and 0 bases, there was a span of 8 bases. The CDR3 nucleotides read TGTGCCAGCAGCCAAGAGCCGGGGGCGAACACCGGGGAGCTGTTTTTT. Protein product: CASSQEPGANTGELFF.

V and J are TRBV27 and TRBJ2-5, with D hard to call. CDR3 length equals 15 residues. Germline V gene data show CDR1 as MNHEY and CDR2 as SMNVEV (reference sequence). V lost 6 bases, J lost 5 bases, and 19 bases lay in between. The CDR3 is CASSSLAANGETQYF. The DNA for the CDR3 is TGTGCCAGCAGCTCCCTGGCAGCGAATGGGGAGACCCAGTACTTC.

This chain joins TRBV7-3 and TRBJ2-5, with 8 positions matching TRBD2. V lost 4 bases and J lost 2; bases outside the gene matches: 9. Germline CDR1 and CDR2: SGHTA and FQGTGA. The CDR3 totals 16 residues. CDR3: CASSYRATSGQETQYF. The CDR3 DNA follows: TGTGCCAGCAGCTACCGGGCAACTAGCGGACAAGAGACCCAGTACTTC.

This clone was seen at least ten times. This chain links TRBV15 with TRBJ2-6; 8 bases match TRBD1. With 2 bases clipped from V and 12 bases from J, the junction kept 6 bases outside the gene matches. Germline CDR1 LNHNV, CDR2 YYDKDF (reference sequence). The CDR3 consists of 14 residues. The CDR3 nucleotides are TGTGCCACCAGCAGAAGGACAGGGTCTAGCGTCCTGACTTTC. Protein product: CATSRRTGSSVLTF.

The V call is TRBV14, the J call TRBJ2-3; D is uncertain. Trimming cost V 0 bases and J 4 bases, with 8 bases left between them. Germline V lookup: CDR1 SGHDN, CDR2 FVKESK. This CDR3 contains 14 residues. The CDR3 coding sequence is TGTGCCAGCAGCCAAGATTCCGGTGCAGATACGCAGTATTTT. Translation gives CASSQDSGADTQYF.

This chain connects TRBV29-1 to TRBJ2-7, with 7 bases aligning to TRBD2. CDR1 SQVTM and CDR2 ANQGSEA come from the germline V gene. CDR3 length: 15 amino acids. Unmatched junction bases numbered 13, after V lost 6 bases and J lost 2 bases. CDR3 loop: CSVLRGPSGTYEQYF. The CDR3 bases are TGCAGCGTCCTAAGGGGACCTAGCGGAACCTACGAGCAGTACTTC.

The chain employs TRBV2 and TRBJ2-3; TRBD2 aligns across 7 bases. Unmatched junction bases numbered 7, after V lost 7 bases and J lost 0 bases. The CDR3 totals 15 residues. Germline V gene lookup returns CDR1 SNHLY and CDR2 FYNNEI. In nucleotides, the CDR3 is TGTGCCAGCAAGAAGGGTAGCGGGAGCACAGATACGCAGTATTTT. Translating gives CASKKGSGSTDTQYF.